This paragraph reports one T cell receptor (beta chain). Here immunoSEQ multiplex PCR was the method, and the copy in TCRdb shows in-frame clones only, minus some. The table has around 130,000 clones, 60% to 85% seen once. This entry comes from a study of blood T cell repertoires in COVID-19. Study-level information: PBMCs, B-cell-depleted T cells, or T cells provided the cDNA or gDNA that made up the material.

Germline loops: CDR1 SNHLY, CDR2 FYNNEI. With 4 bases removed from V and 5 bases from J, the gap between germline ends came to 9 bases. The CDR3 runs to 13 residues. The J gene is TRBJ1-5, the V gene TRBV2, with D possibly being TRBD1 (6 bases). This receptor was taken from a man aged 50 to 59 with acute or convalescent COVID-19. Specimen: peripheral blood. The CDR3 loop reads CASSVNRDQPQHF. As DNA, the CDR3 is TGTGCCAGCAGTGTCAACAGGGATCAGCCCCAGCATTTT.